This record looks at one T cell receptor (beta chain) sequence and its context. Its antigen is undetermined. The sample is drawn from a study of cytomegalovirus exposure and HLA in healthy donors. V lost 5 bases and J lost 3, with 14 bases in between. The CDR3 contains 14 residues. CDR1 is SGHAT, CDR2 FQNNGV, per germline. Assay: immunoSEQ multiplex PCR; the TCRdb copy retains only in-frame clones and omits some. The repertoire has about 350,000 clones, approximately 90% of them found once; the top ten carry 1.2%. Study results and limitations: The study put about 180 TCR beta chains on its list as cytomegalovirus-associated. Most TCR sequences proved rare, with some public TCRs found in many donors. First-cohort TCR clusters were later found to tend to co-occur in the roughly 130 validation repertoires.

Sequencing input: PBMCs. This sequence joins TRBV11-2 and TRBJ2-7, with D perhaps being TRBD1 or TRBD2 (5 bases each). The sequence derives from a woman in her 30s in good health and CMV-seropositive. The CDR3 region has the DNA TGTGCCAGCAGCATCCGGGACGAAAACTACGAGCAGTACTTC. This gives the protein CASSIRDENYEQYF.